This is a list of T cell receptor beta chains from one sample in a study of blood T cell repertoires in COVID-19. TCRdb's copy holds only in-frame clones and misses some; the assay was immunoSEQ multiplex PCR. The data show 150,000 to 200,000 clones, about four fifths seen once. Specimen: peripheral blood. Receptors were obtained from an elderly woman with COVID-19, enrolled during active disease. Both conserved end residues are part of each CDR3. The order of the fields is CDR3 DNA, CDR3 protein, J gene, D gene, clone size, V gene. D genes are given only for firm matches. Size is stated for part of the rows, as once, few or many counts, or as a class when the clone is expanded.

cdr3_nt: TGTGCCAGCAGTTTCCAGGACAAGCAGTACTTC; cdr3_aa: CASSFQDKQYF; j_call: TRBJ2-7; d_call: .; clone_size: .; v_call: TRBV28
cdr3_nt: TGCAGCGTGAGGGCAGACACTGAAGCTTTCTTT; cdr3_aa: CSVRADTEAFF; j_call: TRBJ1-1; d_call: .; clone_size: once; v_call: TRBV29-1
cdr3_nt: TGCGCCAGCAGCTTGGCCGGGGTGTACTCCTACGAGCAGTACTTC; cdr3_aa: CASSLAGVYSYEQYF; j_call: TRBJ2-7; d_call: .; clone_size: .; v_call: TRBV5-1
cdr3_nt: TGTGCCAGCAGCGCCACAGGGGGTATCGGTGAAAAACTGTTTTTT; cdr3_aa: CASSATGGIGEKLFF; j_call: TRBJ1-4; d_call: TRBD1; clone_size: .; v_call: TRBV11-1
cdr3_nt: TGTGCCAGCAGCCGCCCCTTGACTAGCGGGAGGGCATTATCCTACGAGCAGTACTTC; cdr3_aa: CASSRPLTSGRALSYEQYF; j_call: TRBJ2-7; d_call: TRBD2; clone_size: once; v_call: TRBV7-9
cdr3_nt: TGTGCCAGCAGCTTAGCACTAGCGGGGGGGCCCCGCAATGAGCAGTTCTTC; cdr3_aa: CASSLALAGGPRNEQFF; j_call: TRBJ2-1; d_call: TRBD2; clone_size: .; v_call: TRBV13
cdr3_nt: TGTGCCAGCAGCCCCGGGACAACACCTTACAATGAGCAGTTCTTC; cdr3_aa: CASSPGTTPYNEQFF; j_call: TRBJ2-1; d_call: .; clone_size: .; v_call: TRBV2
cdr3_nt: TGTGCCAGCAGTTTCCAACGACGACGGGTGGAGAATGAAGCTTTCTTT; cdr3_aa: CASSFQRRRVENEAFF; j_call: TRBJ1-1; d_call: .; clone_size: once; v_call: TRBV28
cdr3_nt: TGTGCCAGCAGTGTTGAGAGGTCAGACTACAATGAGCAGTTCTTC; cdr3_aa: CASSVERSDYNEQFF; j_call: TRBJ2-1; d_call: .; clone_size: once; v_call: TRBV2
cdr3_nt: TGTGCCATCAGTGACAACTACGAGCAGTACTTC; cdr3_aa: CAISDNYEQYF; j_call: TRBJ2-7; d_call: .; clone_size: few; v_call: TRBV10-3
cdr3_nt: TGCAGCGTTGAACGGTCCTATGGCTACACCTTC; cdr3_aa: CSVERSYGYTF; j_call: TRBJ1-2; d_call: .; clone_size: .; v_call: TRBV29-1
cdr3_nt: TGTGCCAGCAGAGGAGGGTTGGGGCTCTACGAGCAGTACTTC; cdr3_aa: CASRGGLGLYEQYF; j_call: TRBJ2-7; d_call: .; clone_size: .; v_call: TRBV6-5
cdr3_nt: TGTGCCAGCAGTTTATCACAGGTGAACTATGGCTACACCTTC; cdr3_aa: CASSLSQVNYGYTF; j_call: TRBJ1-2; d_call: .; clone_size: .; v_call: TRBV28
cdr3_nt: TGTGCCAGCAGCTTAAAGGCTAGCCCATACAATGAGCAGTTCTTC; cdr3_aa: CASSLKASPYNEQFF; j_call: TRBJ2-1; d_call: .; clone_size: .; v_call: TRBV11-2
cdr3_nt: TGTGCCAGCAGCTTAGGGCTAGCGGGAGTCTACAATGAGCAGTTCTTC; cdr3_aa: CASSLGLAGVYNEQFF; j_call: TRBJ2-1; d_call: TRBD2; clone_size: .; v_call: TRBV7-6
cdr3_nt: TGTGCCATCAGTCAGGCTCCAGCGAACACCGGGGAGCTGTTTTTT; cdr3_aa: CAISQAPANTGELFF; j_call: TRBJ2-2; d_call: .; clone_size: few; v_call: TRBV10-3
cdr3_nt: TGCGCCAGCAGCTTGGGACTAGCGTTGAATGAGCAGTTCTTC; cdr3_aa: CASSLGLALNEQFF; j_call: TRBJ2-1; d_call: TRBD2; clone_size: .; v_call: TRBV5-1
cdr3_nt: TGTGCCAGTAAGACAGGGGGCAGTGGAAACACCATATATTTT; cdr3_aa: CASKTGGSGNTIYF; j_call: TRBJ1-3; d_call: TRBD1; clone_size: few; v_call: TRBV6-6
cdr3_nt: TGTGCCAGCAGTGAAGGAGTCGGGAGCTCCTACGAGCAGTACTTC; cdr3_aa: CASSEGVGSSYEQYF; j_call: TRBJ2-7; d_call: .; clone_size: many; v_call: TRBV2
cdr3_nt: TGTGCCACCAGTGACGGGGGACAGGGGTCTCGCGAGCAGTACTTC; cdr3_aa: CATSDGGQGSREQYF; j_call: TRBJ2-7; d_call: TRBD1; clone_size: .; v_call: TRBV24-1
cdr3_nt: TGCAGCGTTGGACCGGGACTAGCGGCCTACAATGAGCAGTTCTTC; cdr3_aa: CSVGPGLAAYNEQFF; j_call: TRBJ2-1; d_call: TRBD2; clone_size: .; v_call: TRBV29-1
cdr3_nt: TGTGCCAGCAGTTCGACTGCGTCCACAGATACGCAGTATTTT; cdr3_aa: CASSSTASTDTQYF; j_call: TRBJ2-3; d_call: .; clone_size: .; v_call: TRBV28
cdr3_nt: TGTGCCAGCAGTTTAGGAATACTAACCGGGGAGCTGTTTTTT; cdr3_aa: CASSLGILTGELFF; j_call: TRBJ2-2; d_call: .; clone_size: .; v_call: TRBV27
cdr3_nt: TGTGCCAGCAGCTTAGCGGCCAGGGGTGGGGTCAATTCACCCCTCCACTTT; cdr3_aa: CASSLAARGGVNSPLHF; j_call: TRBJ1-6; d_call: .; clone_size: .; v_call: TRBV7-8
cdr3_nt: TGTGCCAGCAGTCGTACCCTAGGACAGGGGGCCTACGAGCAGTACTTC; cdr3_aa: CASSRTLGQGAYEQYF; j_call: TRBJ2-7; d_call: TRBD1; clone_size: .; v_call: TRBV6-6
cdr3_nt: TGCGCCAGCAGCTTGGTTGGGGTCGGGAGGGCCCAGTCCTACAATGAGCAGTTCTTC; cdr3_aa: CASSLVGVGRAQSYNEQFF; j_call: TRBJ2-1; d_call: TRBD2; clone_size: .; v_call: TRBV5-1
cdr3_nt: TGTGCCAGCAGCCAAGTCAGGGCCTACGAGCAGTACTTC; cdr3_aa: CASSQVRAYEQYF; j_call: TRBJ2-7; d_call: .; clone_size: .; v_call: TRBV3-1/TRBV3-2
cdr3_nt: TGCGCCAGCAGCTGGGGACTAGCGGGAACCTACGAGCAGTACTTC; cdr3_aa: CASSWGLAGTYEQYF; j_call: TRBJ2-7; d_call: TRBD2; clone_size: .; v_call: TRBV5-1
cdr3_nt: TGTGCCAGCAGCCACCTCCTAGGCCCCGGGACAGGACCACTCGAAGCTTTCTTT; cdr3_aa: CASSHLLGPGTGPLEAFF; j_call: TRBJ1-1; d_call: TRBD1; clone_size: .; v_call: TRBV13
cdr3_nt: TGCGCCAGCAGTCCTAGCGGATCTTACTCCTACGAGCAGTACTTC; cdr3_aa: CASSPSGSYSYEQYF; j_call: TRBJ2-7; d_call: TRBD2; clone_size: .; v_call: TRBV4-1
cdr3_nt: TGTGCCAGCAGCTTCGTAGGACAGGGGATAGCCTACGAGCAGTACTTC; cdr3_aa: CASSFVGQGIAYEQYF; j_call: TRBJ2-7; d_call: TRBD1; clone_size: .; v_call: TRBV7-9
cdr3_nt: TGTGCCAGTACTACAGGGTCTCCTTATCAGCCCCAGCATTTT; cdr3_aa: CASTTGSPYQPQHF; j_call: TRBJ1-5; d_call: .; clone_size: .; v_call: TRBV19
cdr3_nt: TGTGCCAGCGGGATCCTAGCGGGGACCTACGAGCAGTACTTC; cdr3_aa: CASGILAGTYEQYF; j_call: TRBJ2-7; d_call: TRBD2; clone_size: .; v_call: TRBV28
cdr3_nt: TGTGCCAGCTCACCTGGTACAGGGGGCTACTACGAGCAGTACTTC; cdr3_aa: CASSPGTGGYYEQYF; j_call: TRBJ2-7; d_call: TRBD1; clone_size: few; v_call: TRBV18
cdr3_nt: TGTGCCAGTAGTACTCGACAGGTCAACACTGAAGCTTTCTTT; cdr3_aa: CASSTRQVNTEAFF; j_call: TRBJ1-1; d_call: .; clone_size: .; v_call: TRBV19
cdr3_nt: TGCGCCAGCAGCCAGGTGACAGGGAGCTACTATGGCTACACCTTC; cdr3_aa: CASSQVTGSYYGYTF; j_call: TRBJ1-2; d_call: TRBD1; clone_size: .; v_call: TRBV4-1
cdr3_nt: TGCGCCAGCAGCGGAAGGACTAGCGGGACAGATACGCAGTATTTT; cdr3_aa: CASSGRTSGTDTQYF; j_call: TRBJ2-3; d_call: TRBD2; clone_size: .; v_call: TRBV5-1
cdr3_nt: TGTGCCAGCAGCTTCAACGTGGACAGCTCCTACAATGAGCAGTTCTTC; cdr3_aa: CASSFNVDSSYNEQFF; j_call: TRBJ2-1; d_call: .; clone_size: .; v_call: TRBV11-2
cdr3_nt: TGCAGCGTTGTAAGGCAGGGCACTGAAGCTTTCTTT; cdr3_aa: CSVVRQGTEAFF; j_call: TRBJ1-1; d_call: .; clone_size: .; v_call: TRBV29-1
cdr3_nt: TGTGCCAGCGGTGGGGACAGGGGCTTCGGCTACACCTTC; cdr3_aa: CASGGDRGFGYTF; j_call: TRBJ1-2; d_call: TRBD1; clone_size: few; v_call: TRBV28
cdr3_nt: TGTGCCAGCAGCCCGGGACTAGCGGGTGGTGCCAAAAACATTCAGTACTTC; cdr3_aa: CASSPGLAGGAKNIQYF; j_call: TRBJ2-4; d_call: TRBD2; clone_size: .; v_call: TRBV11-2
cdr3_nt: TGTGCCATCAGTGGGGACAGAAACAATCAGCCCCAGCATTTT; cdr3_aa: CAISGDRNNQPQHF; j_call: TRBJ1-5; d_call: TRBD1; clone_size: .; v_call: TRBV10-3
cdr3_nt: TGTGCCAGCATTCACACAGGGGGAAGGAACACTGAAGCTTTCTTT; cdr3_aa: CASIHTGGRNTEAFF; j_call: TRBJ1-1; d_call: TRBD1; clone_size: .; v_call: TRBV6-5
cdr3_nt: TGTGCCAGCAGCTTAGTGCAGAGCGGGCCAGAGGTCTACGAGCAGTACTTC; cdr3_aa: CASSLVQSGPEVYEQYF; j_call: TRBJ2-7; d_call: .; clone_size: .; v_call: TRBV7-9
cdr3_nt: TGCGCCAGCAGCTTGGAGCGGGGTAGCGGGGAGCTGTTTTTT; cdr3_aa: CASSLERGSGELFF; j_call: TRBJ2-2; d_call: TRBD2; clone_size: many; v_call: TRBV5-1
cdr3_nt: TGTGCCAGCAGTTTGCAGGGGTCCCACAGGACTAGCCCCAATGAGCAGTTCTTC; cdr3_aa: CASSLQGSHRTSPNEQFF; j_call: TRBJ2-1; d_call: TRBD2; clone_size: .; v_call: TRBV28
cdr3_nt: TGCGCCAGCAGCTTGATGGCGGATAGCAATCAGCCCCAGCATTTT; cdr3_aa: CASSLMADSNQPQHF; j_call: TRBJ1-5; d_call: .; clone_size: .; v_call: TRBV5-1
cdr3_nt: TGTGCCAGCAGTCAAAGCCACTCCTACGAGCAGTACTTC; cdr3_aa: CASSQSHSYEQYF; j_call: TRBJ2-7; d_call: .; clone_size: .; v_call: TRBV6-5
cdr3_nt: TGTGCCAGCAGCTCGATACAGGTTGCCCCTGGCTACACCTTC; cdr3_aa: CASSSIQVAPGYTF; j_call: TRBJ1-2; d_call: .; clone_size: .; v_call: TRBV7-3
cdr3_nt: TGTGCCAGTAGTATTGGACAGGGGCCCACAGATACGCAGTATTTT; cdr3_aa: CASSIGQGPTDTQYF; j_call: TRBJ2-3; d_call: TRBD1; clone_size: .; v_call: TRBV19
cdr3_nt: TGTGCCAGCAGTTCCATGACAGGGCCTTACGAGCAGTACTTC; cdr3_aa: CASSSMTGPYEQYF; j_call: TRBJ2-7; d_call: TRBD1; clone_size: .; v_call: TRBV27
cdr3_nt: TGTGCCACCAGCAGAGAGAGGGAAGAGACCCAGTACTTC; cdr3_aa: CATSREREETQYF; j_call: TRBJ2-5; d_call: .; clone_size: .; v_call: TRBV15
cdr3_nt: TGTGCCATCAGTGAGCCGTCGACAGGAAAGTATTACAATGAGCAGTTCTTC; cdr3_aa: CAISEPSTGKYYNEQFF; j_call: TRBJ2-1; d_call: .; clone_size: .; v_call: TRBV10-3
cdr3_nt: TGTGCCAGCAGCAGGACAGGGAAGGGGGAAGCTTTCTTT; cdr3_aa: CASSRTGKGEAFF; j_call: TRBJ1-1; d_call: TRBD1; clone_size: .; v_call: TRBV6-5
cdr3_nt: TGTGCCAGCAGCGTAGCGGCCGGGGAGCTGTTTTTT; cdr3_aa: CASSVAAGELFF; j_call: TRBJ2-2; d_call: .; clone_size: .; v_call: TRBV9